The source of this TCR beta chain is a study of STAT3 mutations in large granular lymphocyte leukemia. Study results and limitations: At least one immunodominant TCR beta clonotype appeared in every T-cell large granular lymphocyte leukemia patient.

Each sample's TCRbeta library yielded on average around 41,000 productive templates. Clones were read by immunoSEQ multiplex PCR, and TCRdb kept only the in-frame ones, dropping some. The data contain roughly 35,000 clones, 88% of them singletons. Worth noting for this clone: Its antigen is currently unknown.

Per germline, CDR1 KGHSH and CDR2 LQKENI. The CDR3 is made up of 14 amino acids. Trimming shortened V by 4 bases and J by 0 bases, and 9 bases separated the two germline ends. This TCR derives from a human donor with T large granular lymphocyte leukemia. Some clones in this sample may be carry-over from other donors' samples. Source material: PBMCs. This chain connects TRBV18 to TRBJ2-5, with D maybe TRBD1 (6 bases). CDR3 DNA: TGTGCCAGCTCACTAGGGACAAACCAAGAGACCCAGTACTTC. It codes for CASSLGTNQETQYF.